This T cell receptor (beta chain) was captured by sequencing in a study of T cell changes during pregnancy in multiple sclerosis. Sequencing was performed with immunoSEQ multiplex PCR; in TCRdb, only in-frame clones are kept and a portion is missing. The sample contains 15,000 or so clones, 95% to 96% of which appear only once. Trimming took 4 bases from V and 0 from J; bases not matched to a gene: 6. CDR1 is SGHRS and CDR2 is YFSETQ in the germline V gene. CDR3 size: 16 residues. The rearrangement links TRBV5-1 to TRBJ2-3; TRBD2 matches 9 bases. The sample consisted of peripheral blood, taken in the third trimester of pregnancy. This clonotype was sampled from a female donor with multiple sclerosis, enrolled in a pregnancy study. The CDR3 reads CASSLPGLASTDTQYF. In DNA form, the CDR3 reads TGCGCCAGCAGCCTTCCGGGACTAGCTAGCACAGATACGCAGTATTTT.